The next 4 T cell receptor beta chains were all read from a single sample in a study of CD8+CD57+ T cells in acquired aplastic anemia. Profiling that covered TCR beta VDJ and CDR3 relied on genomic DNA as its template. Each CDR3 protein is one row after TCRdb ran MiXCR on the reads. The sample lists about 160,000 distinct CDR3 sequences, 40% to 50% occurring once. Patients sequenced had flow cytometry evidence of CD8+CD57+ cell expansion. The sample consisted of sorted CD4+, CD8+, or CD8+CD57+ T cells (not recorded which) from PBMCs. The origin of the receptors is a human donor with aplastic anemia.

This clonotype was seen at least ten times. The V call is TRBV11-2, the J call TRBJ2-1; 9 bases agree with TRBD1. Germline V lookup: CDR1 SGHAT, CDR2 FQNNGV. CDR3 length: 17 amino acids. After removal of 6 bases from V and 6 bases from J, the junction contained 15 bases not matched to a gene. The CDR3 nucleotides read TGTGCCAGCAGGACCTACAGGGGGCCTCCCTCAGTCAATGAGCAGTTCTTC. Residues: CASRTYRGPPSVNEQFF.

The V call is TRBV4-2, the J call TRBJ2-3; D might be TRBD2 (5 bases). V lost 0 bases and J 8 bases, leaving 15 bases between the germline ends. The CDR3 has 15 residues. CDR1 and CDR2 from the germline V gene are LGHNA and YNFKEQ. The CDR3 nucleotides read TGTGCCAGCAGCCAAGATCAGTTAGTCGGAGGTACGCAGTATTTT. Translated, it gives CASSQDQLVGGTQYF.

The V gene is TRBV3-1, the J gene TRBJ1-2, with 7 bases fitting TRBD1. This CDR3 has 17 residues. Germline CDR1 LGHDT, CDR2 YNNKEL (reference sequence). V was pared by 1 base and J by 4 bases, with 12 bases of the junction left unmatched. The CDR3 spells CASSQGTLGQLVYGYTF. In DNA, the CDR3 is TGTGCCAGCAGCCAAGGGACGCTGGGACAGTTAGTCTATGGCTACACCTTC.

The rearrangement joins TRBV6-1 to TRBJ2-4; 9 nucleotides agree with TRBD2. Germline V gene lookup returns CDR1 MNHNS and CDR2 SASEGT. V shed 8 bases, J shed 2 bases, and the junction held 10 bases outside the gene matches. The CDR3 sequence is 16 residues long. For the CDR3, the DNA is TGTGCCAGCGGGGATAGAGCGGGAGGTCCCAAAAACATTCAGTACTTC. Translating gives CASGDRAGGPKNIQYF.